This T cell receptor beta chain was sequenced in a study of blood T cells in healthy people across ages. Findings and caveats of the study: The study could not conclusively compare naive and antigen-experienced cells, given its unsorted PBMCs.

The second PCR ran roughly 6 to 11 cycles with a sample-barcoded 5' primer and J-beta primers. TCRdb used MiXCR to reprocess the 5' RACE reads, holding one entry per CDR3 protein. The top ten clones hold 20% to 25% of a sample with fewer than 900,000 distinct CDR3 sequences, approximately 43% of them seen once. The CDR3 spans 17 residues. The germline V gene has CDR1 MNHEY and CDR2 SVGEGT. After removal of 2 bases from V and 4 bases from J, the junction contained 11 bases not matched to a gene. For this clonotype: The antigen is undetermined.

The genes are TRBV6-2 or TRBV6-3 and TRBJ1-1, with 9 bases matching TRBD1. Sequenced material: blood. This sequence was found in a woman aged 60-75 years in good health. The CDR3 coding sequence is TGTGCCAGCAGTTACGGGGGGGAAGGACAGGGGACCACTGAAGCTTTCTTT. As protein: CASSYGGEGQGTTEAFF.